This T cell receptor (beta chain) was sequenced in a study of cytomegalovirus exposure and HLA in healthy donors. A word on this clone: Its antigen is still unknown.

It was with 60 Vbeta and 13 Jbeta primers that the PCR ran. Measured with immunoSEQ multiplex PCR; TCRdb has only the in-frame clones, and not every one. The table shows approximately 150,000 clones, with 75% to 80% occurring only once. Germline V lookup: CDR1 SNHLY, CDR2 FYNNEI. The CDR3 is made up of 13 amino acids. Unmatched junction bases numbered 4, after V lost 5 bases and J lost 10 bases. The study, taken as a whole, reports: Cytomegalovirus status was reportedly diagnosed by the classifier with high sensitivity and specificity. Prior analysis indicated that the majority of TCR beta V segments exhibited productivity approximately 87% or approximately 30% of the time. Rates of TCR association differed by HLA locus in a later analysis, with DRB1 highest and HLA-C lowest. Cytomegalovirus association was listed for 164 TCR beta chains.

The TCR sequence derives from a woman aged 40-49 years in good health and CMV-seropositive. Sequenced sample: PBMCs. The chain uses TRBV2 and TRBJ1-4; 10 bases fit TRBD1. The CDR3 spells CASSPRDRGKLFF. CDR3 bases: TGTGCCAGCAGTCCGCGGGACAGGGGAAAACTGTTTTTT.